This record concerns one T cell receptor beta chain sequence. Its antigen is unknown. Clones were sequenced by immunoSEQ multiplex PCR, and TCRdb holds only the in-frame ones, with some missing. This sample has tens of thousands of clones, with almost 90% found just once. These data belong to a study of T cell responses to AZD1222 COVID-19 vaccine. Study-wide results and caveats: Just a handful of AZD1222 recipients were seropositive at baseline. Clonal diversity was possibly underestimated, and the donors were mostly white British, with more females.

The germline V gene has CDR1 KGHSH and CDR2 LQKENI. The V end was cut by 5 bases, the J end by 0 bases, with 13 bases between. The CDR3 runs 16 residues. The sample consisted of peripheral blood, taken on day 0 of MenACWY control vaccination. The clonotype originates from an adult in good health. This chain uses TRBV18 with TRBJ2-2; D unclear. This chain's CDR3 is CASSGFGAANTGELFF. The DNA for the CDR3 is TGTGCCAGCTCAGGGTTCGGTGCTGCGAACACCGGGGAGCTGTTTTTT.